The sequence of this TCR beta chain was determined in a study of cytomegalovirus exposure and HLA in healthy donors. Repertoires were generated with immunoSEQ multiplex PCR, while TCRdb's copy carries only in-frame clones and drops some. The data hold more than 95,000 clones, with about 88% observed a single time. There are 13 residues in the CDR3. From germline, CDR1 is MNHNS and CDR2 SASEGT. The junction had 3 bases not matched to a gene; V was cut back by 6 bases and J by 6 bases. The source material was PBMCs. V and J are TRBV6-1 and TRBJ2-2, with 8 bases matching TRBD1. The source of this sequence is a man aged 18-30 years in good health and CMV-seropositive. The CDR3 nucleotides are TGTGCCAGCAGCACACAGGGGGCCGGGGAGCTGTTTTTT. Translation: CASSTQGAGELFF.